A single sample is the source of the 9 T cell receptor beta chains below, sequenced in a study of cytomegalovirus exposure and HLA in healthy donors. PCR used 60 Vbeta primers and 13 Jbeta primers. Generated by immunoSEQ multiplex PCR, the TCRdb table keeps only in-frame clones and is missing some. This table holds some 150,000 clones, about 61% found once. The sequenced sample was PBMCs. These receptors all stem from a woman between 40 and 55 years old in good health and CMV-seronegative.

To note about this clone: Additional DNA sequences in this sample encode the identical CDR3. This chain uses TRBV5-6 with TRBJ1-4; D perhaps matches TRBD1 (5 bases). CDR3 length: 14 residues. V was trimmed by 3 bases and J by 4 bases, leaving 10 bases between them. CDR1 and CDR2 from the germline V gene are SGHDT and YYEEEE. The CDR3 is CASSSERGNEKLFF. DNA of the CDR3: TGTGCCAGCAGCTCCGAAAGGGGTAATGAAAAACTGTTTTTT.

The gene calls are TRBV5-1 and TRBJ2-2, with 8 bases lining up with TRBD2. V lost 0 bases to trimming and J lost 0 bases; unmatched junction nucleotides: 4. The CDR3 totals 17 residues. Germline values: CDR1 SGHRS, CDR2 YFSETQ. CDR3 loop: CASSLESGGTNTGELFF. CDR3 nucleotides: TGCGCCAGCAGCTTGGAGAGCGGGGGAACGAACACCGGGGAGCTGTTTTTT.

The V gene is TRBV11-2, the J gene TRBJ1-1; unclear D gene. Trimming pared 3 bases from V and 2 bases from J, leaving 7 bases between. The CDR3 totals 13 residues. The germline gives CDR1 SGHAT, CDR2 FQNNGV. In DNA, the CDR3 is TGTGCCAGCAGCTTTTCCCTCAACACTGAAGCTTTCTTT. It specifies CASSFSLNTEAFF.

This clone came up once. The chain is built from TRBV7-2 and TRBJ1-2, with no clear D. Germline CDR1 and CDR2: SGHTA and FQGNSA. There are 13 residues in the CDR3. V was cut by 1 base and J by 2 bases, with 5 bases left in between. The DNA of the CDR3 is TGTGCCAGCAGCTTAGGGCAGAACTATGGCTACACCTTC. Translation gives CASSLGQNYGYTF.

V is TRBV4-1 and J is TRBJ2-7; a weak D match, TRBD1 (5 bases). The length of the CDR3 is 15 residues. V lost 1 base to trimming and J lost 0 bases, with 10 bases between them. Germline CDR1 reads MGHRA; CDR2 reads YSYEKL. CDR3 DNA sequence: TGCGCCAGCAGCCAAGGGGGCCCCCCCTCCTACGAGCAGTACTTC. Protein sequence: CASSQGGPPSYEQYF.

The V gene is TRBV6-6, the J gene TRBJ1-4; possibly TRBD1 for D (6 bases). The CDR3 sequence is 14 residues long. The V gene lost 4 bases and the J gene lost 6 bases, with 12 bases spanning the gap. The germline gives CDR1 MNHNY, CDR2 SVGAGI (reference sequence). CDR3 protein: CASSSTGTYEKLFF. CDR3 nucleotide sequence: TGTGCCAGCAGTTCTACAGGGACGTATGAAAAACTGTTTTTT.

The gene calls are TRBV11-3 and TRBJ1-5; 10 bases fit TRBD1. Germline values: CDR1 SGHNT, CDR2 YENEEA. The CDR3 is 19 residues long. After removal of 0 bases from V and 0 bases from J, the junction contained 8 bases not matched to a gene. In DNA form, the CDR3 reads TGTGCCAGCAGCTTAGATCTGGGGACAGGGGATTTTAGCAATCAGCCCCAGCATTTT. Protein sequence: CASSLDLGTGDFSNQPQHF. Based on the CDR3 plus reference TRBV11-3 and TRBJ1-5, the full variable domain is EAGVVQSPRYKIIEKKQPVAFWCNPISGHNTLYWYLQNLGQGPELLIRYENEEAVDDSQLPKDRFSAERLKGVDSTLKIQPAELGDSAVYLCASSLDLGTGDFSNQPQHFGDGTRLSIL.

V usage is TRBV18 and J usage is TRBJ2-1; 8 bases line up with TRBD2. Germline loops: CDR1 KGHSH, CDR2 LQKENI. This CDR3 has 17 amino acids. V lost 2 bases and J lost 9; bases outside the gene matches: 15. The CDR3 DNA follows: TGTGCCAGCTCACCAGTCATCGGGGGGGGTATAAGGAGTGAGCAGTTCTTC. This sequence encodes CASSPVIGGGIRSEQFF. Filled out from reference TRBV18 and TRBJ2-1, the complete variable domain reads NAGVMQNPRHLVRRRGQEARLRCSPMKGHSHVYWYRQLPEEGLKFMVYLQKENIIDESGMPKERFSAEFPKEGPSILRIQQVVRGDSAAYFCASSPVIGGGIRSEQFFGPGTRLTVL.

The chain recombines TRBV6-5 with TRBJ2-5; 12 nucleotides line up with TRBD2. The CDR3 is 16 amino acids. CDR1 MNHEY and CDR2 SVGAGI come from the germline V gene. V lost 4 bases to trimming and J lost 4 bases; unmatched junction nucleotides: 7. CDR3 nucleotide sequence: TGTGCCAGCAGTTTCCCTAGCGGGGGGGGTGGAGAGACCCAGTACTTC. Residues: CASSFPSGGGGETQYF.